This TCR beta chain was sequenced in a study of human T cells and chemical hapten exposure. The wider study: The sensitizing agent was 2% DPC, placed on 2 cm by 2 cm of upper inner arm skin. Study results and caveats: Alopecia affected the donors, so their immune response may differ from healthy people's.

Details on this clonotype: Its antigen remains unidentified.

The germline V gene has CDR1 MNHEY and CDR2 SVGAGI. The V gene end was trimmed by 5 bases and the J gene end by 4 bases; junction bases not matched to a gene: 10. This CDR3 is 16 amino acids long. This sample's time point: patch test 2, 6 weeks after DPC sensitization. Noted treatment: therapeutic diphenylcyclopropenone sensitization with weekly scalp DPC. At patch-test visits, sampling came before the patch test. Suited to DPC and affected by alopecia, the donors ranged from 18 to 70 years old. TCRdb re-derived calls from the RACE reads in MiXCR, one entry per CDR3 protein. This sample has about 95,000 distinct CDR3 sequences, with more than 9.5% found just once.

V and J are TRBV6-5 and TRBJ2-7; 11 bases align to TRBD2. The specimen comprised whole blood, sampled in connection with sensitization to the hapten diphenylcyclopropenone (DPC). The TCR was taken from a woman aged 40 to 50 with alopecia areata. Some clones in this sample may be carry-over from other donors' samples. The CDR3 nucleotides read TGTGCCAGCAGTCGTCCCCCTAGCGGGAGGACGTACGAGCAGTACTTC. Its translation: CASSRPPSGRTYEQYF.